Shown below are 10 T cell receptor beta chains from a single sample sequenced in a study of T cells in Graves' hyperthyroidism and ophthalmopathy. Amplification targeted TCR beta CDR3 regions from RNA transcripts. Carried out on the TCR CDR3, a first-round RT-PCR used the HTBI primer set. In TCRdb, the multiplex PCR reads were re-called with MiXCR into one record per CDR3 protein. The table shows 360,000 or so distinct CDR3 sequences, with around 15% occurring only once. Sample: blood. The receptors were gathered from an older woman with Graves' ophthalmopathy.

This clonotype appeared many times. This sequence joins TRBV5-1 and TRBJ1-4, with 9 bases matching TRBD1. Germline V gene sequence: CDR1 SGHRS, CDR2 YFSETQ. With 4 bases clipped from V and 0 bases from J, the junction kept 7 bases outside the gene matches. This CDR3 is 17 amino acids long. CDR3 loop: CASSGTGSLATNEKLFF. In DNA, the CDR3 is TGCGCCAGCAGCGGGACAGGGTCGCTTGCAACTAATGAAAAACTGTTTTTT. Based on the CDR3 plus reference TRBV5-1 and TRBJ1-4, the full variable domain is KAGVTQTPRYLIKTRGQQVTLSCSPISGHRSVSWYQQTPGQGLQFLFEYFSETQRNKGNFPGRFSGRQFSNSRSEMNVSTLELGDSALYLCASSGTGSLATNEKLFFGSGTQLSVL.

This clonotype was seen ten or more times. The chain recombines TRBV24-1 with TRBJ2-2; D possibly uses TRBD1 or TRBD2 (6 bases each). The CDR3 is 17 residues long. V lost 3 bases and J lost 0, with 13 bases in between. The germline CDR1 and CDR2 sequences are KGHDR and SFDVKD. The CDR3 protein is CATSDPRGGPNTGELFF. The CDR3 coding sequence is TGTGCCACCAGTGATCCTAGAGGGGGGCCGAACACCGGGGAGCTGTTTTTT.

The chain employs TRBV19 and TRBJ2-7, with 8 bases aligning to TRBD1. The trim removed 6 bases at V and 4 bases at J, leaving 11 bases unmatched. The germline V gene has CDR1 LNHDA and CDR2 SQIVND (reference sequence). This CDR3 has 15 residues. CDR3 DNA: TGTGCCAGTAGCCCGCCGGGGACAGGTATTTACGAGCAGTACTTC. Amino acids: CASSPPGTGIYEQYF.

This clonotype was detected ten times or more. The rearrangement joins TRBV30 to TRBJ2-1; 9 positions agree with TRBD2. The V and J ends lost 5 bases and 7 bases, in that order; junction bases with no gene match: 9. This CDR3 has 14 amino acids. Germline loops: CDR1 GTSNPN, CDR2 SVGIG (reference sequence). The DNA for the CDR3 is TGTGCCTGGGCTGTAGCGGGAGAGGGGAATGAGCAGTTCTTC. It yields the protein CAWAVAGEGNEQFF.

There are many counts of this clonotype. The gene calls are TRBV12-3 or TRBV12-4 and TRBJ2-1; D unclear. CDR3 length: 15 residues. Trimming took off 6 bases at V and 4 bases at J, with 16 bases between the two ends. The CDR3 sequence is CASSLKSYLYNEQFF. The CDR3 nucleotides read TGTGCCAGCAGCCTTAAAAGCTACTTATACAATGAGCAGTTCTTC.

This clonotype was recorded a few times. The chain joins TRBV20-1 to TRBJ2-1; D remains unclear. V lost 6 bases to trimming and J lost 8 bases, with 5 bases between them. CDR3 length: 9 amino acids. CDR1 is DFQATT, CDR2 SNEGSKA, per germline (reference sequence). CDR3 loop: CSALHEQFF. Written as DNA, the CDR3 is TGCAGTGCATTGCATGAGCAGTTCTTC.

The genes are TRBV9 and TRBJ2-3, with D perhaps being TRBD1 or TRBD2 (5 bases each). Trimming took 4 bases from V and 5 from J, leaving 11 bases between them. The CDR3 loop spans 13 amino acids. Germline CDR1 is SGDLS and CDR2 is YYNGEE. For the CDR3, the DNA is TGTGCCAGCAGCCCCCGGGGCGGAGATACGCAGTATTTT. This translates into CASSPRGGDTQYF. Looking up the rest from reference TRBV9 and TRBJ2-3 gives the full variable domain: DSGVTQTPKHLITATGQRVTLRCSPRSGDLSVYWYQQSLDQGLQFLIQYYNGEERAKGNILERFSAQQFPDLHSELNLSSLELGDSALYFCASSPRGGDTQYFGPGTRLTVL.

In this sample, this clonotype turned up a few times. The chain carries TRBV10-3 and TRBJ2-3; 8 nucleotides match TRBD1. CDR3 size: 14 residues. Germline V gene lookup returns CDR1 ENHRY and CDR2 SYGVKD. V was pared by 6 bases and J by 5 bases, with 7 bases of the junction left unmatched. CDR3: CAIRAGGGEDTQYF. In DNA form, the CDR3 reads TGTGCCATCAGGGCAGGGGGCGGAGAAGATACGCAGTATTTT.

The gene calls are TRBV5-1 and TRBJ2-3, with D tentatively TRBD1 (6 bases). Germline assignment: CDR1 SGHRS and CDR2 YFSETQ. This CDR3 contains 14 residues. Deletions cut 0 bases from V and 7 bases from J, with 12 bases between. CDR3 residues: CASSLVQGTNTQYF. CDR3 DNA sequence: TGCGCCAGCAGCTTGGTTCAGGGGACGAATACGCAGTATTTT.

This clonotype was counted a single time. Just one base apart from a much larger clone, this may be a read error. This rearrangement joins TRBV3-1 to TRBJ2-2, with D uncertain. V was trimmed by 4 bases and J by 1 base, leaving 13 bases between them. Germline loops: CDR1 LGHDT, CDR2 YNNKEL (reference sequence). This CDR3 is 16 amino acids long. The CDR3 DNA is TGTGCCAGCAGCCGAGAACAGCCCCTGAACACCGGGGAGCTGTTTTTT. Protein sequence: CASSREQPLNTGELFF.